The sequence of this T cell receptor beta chain was determined in a study of T cell changes during pregnancy in multiple sclerosis. This table comes from immunoSEQ multiplex PCR, and its TCRdb copy is limited to in-frame clones, with some not included. The sample includes just over 90,000 clones, roughly 91% of them seen just once. The CDR3 consists of 13 residues. Trimming stripped 5 bases from V and 11 bases from J, with 18 bases between. CDR1 and CDR2 from the germline V gene are SEHNR and FQNEAQ (reference sequence). Source: peripheral blood, taken after pregnancy. The clonotype originates from a female donor in good health, enrolled as a control in a pregnancy study. The chain has TRBV7-9 and TRBJ1-2; the D gene is possibly TRBD1 (5 bases). The CDR3 region is CASSPAGGNRYTF. The DNA for the CDR3 is TGTGCCAGCAGCCCCGCCGGGGGGAATCGGTACACCTTC. The entire variable domain, with the rest obtained from reference TRBV7-9 and TRBJ1-2, is as follows: DTGVSQNPRHKITKRGQNVTFRCDPISEHNRLYWYRQTLGQGPEFLTYFQNEAQLEKSRLLSDRFSAERPKGSFSTLEIQRTEQGDSAMYLCASSPAGGNRYTFGSGTRLTVV.